The 21 T cell receptor beta chains below come from one sample, sequenced in a study of PD-1 blockade in classical Hodgkin lymphoma (TCRdb year 2020). Preparation of the library involved the immunoSEQ multiplex PCR assay. What TCRdb holds here is the immuneACCESS table cut down to in-frame rearrangements. Part of the clones is not present; checked against another copy, under half of the missing clones reflect an unresolved V gene, and the others are unexplained. This sample comprises approximately 26,000 clones, over 60% of them detected only once. Nearly 8% of the sample rests with the top ten. What this sample's time point label stands for: cycle 2 day 1 (C2D1) of nivolumab. All trial patients had relapsed after autologous stem cell transplantation, with cohorts A, B and C differing in prior brentuximab vedotin exposure. This sample comprised peripheral blood mononuclear cells (PBMCs), obtained before the second cycle of nivolumab. The receptors stem from a human donor with classical Hodgkin lymphoma.

The V and J genes are TRBV10-3 and TRBJ1-5; no clear D. The CDR3 spans 14 residues. Per the germline V gene, CDR1 is ENHRY and CDR2 is SYGVKD. The V and J ends lost 0 bases and 7 bases respectively, with 10 bases between them. This CDR3 is CAISESGWAQPQHF. The CDR3 DNA is TGTGCCATCAGTGAGTCCGGGTGGGCACAGCCCCAGCATTTT.

The chain recombines TRBV5-1 with TRBJ2-7; possibly TRBD2 for D (6 bases). The CDR3 runs 17 residues. Trimming left V 0 bases short and J 5 bases short, with 21 bases between. CDR1 is SGHRS and CDR2 is YFSETQ in the germline V gene. Here the CDR3 DNA reads TGCGCCAGCAGCTTGGGATCTGGTGGAGGGGCCGTAGACGAGCAGTACTTC. As protein: CASSLGSGGGAVDEQYF.

The genes are TRBV19 and TRBJ2-4; D is possibly TRBD1 (5 bases). CDR1 is LNHDA, CDR2 SQIVND, per germline (reference sequence). The CDR3 length is 12 residues. Trimming took off 3 bases at V and 8 bases at J, with 8 bases between the two ends. The chain's CDR3 is CASSMVRDIQYF. As DNA, the CDR3 is TGTGCCAGTAGTATGGTCAGGGACATTCAGTACTTC.

The CDR3 DNA sequence: TGTGCCAGCAGTTTGGACAAGGAGGGGTCCTGGGACACTGAAGCTTTCTTT. Translation: CASSLDKEGSWDTEAFF. This rearrangement joins TRBV28 to TRBJ1-1; possibly TRBD1 for D (5 bases). V gave up 3 bases and J gave up 3 bases, with 20 bases separating them. The CDR3 is 17 residues long. The germline gives CDR1 MDHEN, CDR2 SYDVKM.

The J gene is TRBJ2-1, the V gene TRBV7-9, with 7 bases lining up with TRBD1. Germline CDR1 and CDR2: SEHNR and FQNEAQ (reference sequence). The trim removed 3 bases at V and 2 bases at J, leaving 7 bases unmatched. CDR3 length: 16 residues. For the CDR3, the DNA is TGTGCCAGCAGCTTTGTACAGGGGAGTACCTACAATGAGCAGTTCTTC. Amino acids: CASSFVQGSTYNEQFF.

The rearrangement uses TRBV7-6 and TRBJ1-2; D is unresolved. CDR1 is SGHVS and CDR2 is FNYEAQ in the germline V gene. Trimming pared 1 base from V and 8 bases from J, leaving 5 bases between. This CDR3 is built from 11 residues. This chain's CDR3 is CASSLGSGYTF. As DNA, the CDR3 is TGTGCCAGCAGCTTAGGAAGCGGCTACACCTTC. The full variable domain, its missing parts supplied by reference TRBV7-6 and TRBJ1-2, is GAGVSQSPRYKVTKRGQDVALRCDPISGHVSLYWYRQALGQGPEFLTYFNYEAQQDKSGLPNDRFSAERPEGSISTLTIQRTEQRDSAMYRCASSLGSGYTFGSGTRLTVV.

The chain joins TRBV27 to TRBJ1-4; no firm D call. The germline CDR1 and CDR2 sequences are MNHEY and SMNVEV (reference sequence). Trimming pared 7 bases from V and 0 bases from J, leaving 15 bases between. The CDR3 is 16 residues long. CDR3 DNA sequence: TGTGCCAGCATCCCCATTGTGGTCTCAACTAATGAAAAACTGTTTTTT. Encoded protein: CASIPIVVSTNEKLFF. The entire variable domain, with the rest obtained from reference TRBV27 and TRBJ1-4, is as follows: EAQVTQNPRYLITVTGKKLTVTCSQNMNHEYMSWYRQDPGLGLRQIYYSMNVEVTDKGDVPEGYKVSRKEKRNFPLILESPSPNQTSLYFCASIPIVVSTNEKLFFGSGTQLSVL.

Comments on this clone: A read error may account for a junction end that differs from germline. Other DNA sequences in this specimen translate into the identical CDR3. This chain joins TRBV30 and TRBJ1-3; D unclear. The CDR3 extends over 13 amino acids. Germline V gene sequence: CDR1 GTSNPN, CDR2 SVGIG (reference sequence). This chain's CDR3 is CAWSEYSGNTIYF. CDR3 DNA sequence: TGCGCCTGGTCGGAGTACTCTGGAAACACCATATATTTT.

J is TRBJ2-5 and V is TRBV6-5, with 15 bases identical to TRBD2. The CDR3 spans 14 residues. The trim removed 5 bases at V and 11 bases at J, leaving 6 bases unmatched. Germline-derived CDR1 and CDR2 are MNHEY and SVGAGI. In nucleotides, the CDR3 is TGTGCCAGCAGTCCGCGGACTAGCGGGAGGGAGCAGTACTTC. Translation: CASSPRTSGREQYF.

This clone occurred a few times. This chain uses TRBV19 with TRBJ1-2, with D uncertain. V gave up 5 bases and J gave up 9 bases, with 16 bases separating them. Germline V gene sequence: CDR1 LNHDA, CDR2 SQIVND (reference sequence). The length of the CDR3 is 13 residues. Written as DNA, the CDR3 is TGTGCCAGTAGTTCACCCGGGCGGACTAGCTACACCTTC. Translating it yields CASSSPGRTSYTF.

This clone was counted a single time. The chain couples TRBV29-1 to TRBJ1-3, with TRBD1 matching 7 bases. Losses at the gene ends were 5 bases for V and 7 bases for J; bases not matched to a gene: 5. The CDR3 loop spans 12 amino acids. CDR1 SQVTM and CDR2 ANQGSEA come from the germline V gene. This CDR3 reads CSVLTGSNTIYF. The CDR3 region has the DNA TGCAGCGTTTTGACAGGGAGCAACACCATATATTTT. Full variable domain (outside the CDR3, taken from reference TRBV29-1 and TRBJ1-3): SAVISQKPSRDICQRGTSLTIQCQVDSQVTMMFWYRQQPGQSLTLIATANQGSEATYESGFVIDKFPISRPNLTFSTLTVSNMSPEDSSIYLCSVLTGSNTIYFGEGSWLTVV.

This clone was detected only once. The chain recombines TRBV6-5 with TRBJ2-1; 12 bases are a match to TRBD2. Per the germline V gene, CDR1 is MNHEY and CDR2 is SVGAGI. Trimming cost V 6 bases and J 8 bases; bases outside gene matches: 5. CDR3 size: 14 residues. CDR3: CASSLAGGTHEQFF. The CDR3 DNA sequence: TGTGCCAGCAGCCTAGCGGGAGGGACCCATGAGCAGTTCTTC.

The rearrangement uses TRBV27 and TRBJ2-2; tentative D call: TRBD1 (5 bases). Trimming pared 8 bases from V and 6 bases from J, leaving 16 bases between. The germline CDR1 and CDR2 sequences are MNHEY and SMNVEV (reference sequence). The length of the CDR3 is 14 residues. The CDR3 protein is CASLGVTTPGELFF. CDR3 bases: TGTGCCAGCTTAGGGGTTACTACACCCGGGGAGCTGTTTTTT.

The rearrangement uses TRBV4-1 and TRBJ2-1, with TRBD1 identical over 8 bases. The J segment lost 7 bases and the V segment lost 1 base, leaving 3 bases of the junction unmatched. The CDR3 consists of 14 residues. CDR1 is MGHRA and CDR2 is YSYEKL in the germline V gene. The CDR3 coding sequence is TGCGCCAGCAGCCAAGCGAGACAGGGGAATGAGCAGTTCTTC. It codes for CASSQARQGNEQFF.

This clone is a singleton in its sample. The chain uses TRBV5-1 and TRBJ1-6, with D uncertain. The germline V gene encodes CDR1 SGHRS and CDR2 YFSETQ. V gave up 0 bases and J gave up 10 bases, with 11 bases separating them. The CDR3 runs to 14 residues. The CDR3 nucleotides read TGCGCCAGCAGCTTGGGGTGGCAGGAGTCACCCCTCCACTTT. It codes for CASSLGWQESPLHF.

The rearrangement joins TRBV11-3 to TRBJ1-1, with 7 bases lining up with TRBD1. Germline trimming cut 5 bases from V and 5 bases from J; bases unmatched to any gene: 5. The CDR3 is 13 amino acids. Germline lookup yields CDR1 SGHNT and CDR2 YENEEA. CDR3 sequence: CASSRGRRTEAFF. The CDR3 DNA reads TGTGCCAGCAGCAGGGGGCGACGGACTGAAGCTTTCTTT.

This clone was counted only a few times. V and J are TRBV4-3 and TRBJ1-4, with 7 bases identical to TRBD1. Trimming at V came to 0 bases and at J to 11 bases, leaving 6 bases not matched to a gene. The germline CDR1 and CDR2 sequences are LGHNA and YSLEER. This CDR3 is 14 amino acids long. The CDR3 sequence is CASSQDVTGAKLFF. The CDR3 DNA follows: TGCGCCAGCAGCCAAGACGTAACAGGGGCGAAACTGTTTTTT.

In its sample, this clone was seen once. The chain links TRBV5-1 to TRBJ2-3, with 10 bases identical to TRBD1. V lost 3 bases, J lost 6 bases, and 4 bases stayed unmatched. The CDR3 runs 14 residues. Germline CDR1 is SGHRS and CDR2 is YFSETQ. The CDR3 DNA sequence: TGCGCCAGCAGCTCGGGACAGGGGACGGATACGCAGTATTTT. It encodes CASSSGQGTDTQYF.

This clone ranks as medium-sized. The V call is TRBV2, the J call TRBJ1-5, with D unresolved. V shed 1 base and J shed 7 bases, with 11 bases lying between them. This CDR3 has 14 amino acids. Germline-derived CDR1 and CDR2 are SNHLY and FYNNEI. The CDR3: CASSEVSSSQPQHF. In DNA form, the CDR3 reads TGTGCCAGCAGTGAAGTGAGTTCATCACAGCCCCAGCATTTT.

V usage is TRBV7-2 and J usage is TRBJ2-6, with 8 positions matching TRBD1. There are 17 residues in the CDR3. In germline, CDR1 is SGHTA, CDR2 FQGNSA. After removal of 5 bases from V and 2 bases from J, the junction contained 8 bases not matched to a gene. CDR3 nucleotide sequence: TGTGCCAGCAGCCCCGGACAGGGTTTGGCTGGGGCCAACGTCCTGACTTTC. Protein product: CASSPGQGLAGANVLTF.

This clone was seen only a few times. The chain couples TRBV6-5 to TRBJ1-2; 11 positions match TRBD1. J was trimmed by 4 bases and V by 6 bases; bases with no gene match: 4. The CDR3 consists of 14 residues. Germline V gives CDR1 MNHEY, CDR2 SVGAGI. CDR3 in amino acids: CASRRDRGIYGYTF. CDR3 bases: TGTGCCAGCAGACGGGACAGGGGGATCTATGGCTACACCTTC.